The 24 T cell receptor beta chains reported below all come from one sample, sequenced in a study of shared clonotypes between healthy human individuals. Some clones are missing from TCRdb's copy, which holds only in-frame ones; the method was immunoSEQ multiplex PCR. The data hold about 380,000 clones, with roughly 96% observed a single time. The sample was memory CD8+ T cells sorted from blood. Subset: CD45RO+ cells pooled with CCR7-negative TemRA cells. These TCRs come from a man aged 25-40 years in good health.

V and J are TRBV10-3 and TRBJ1-2; D remains unclear. CDR3 length: 15 amino acids. CDR1 ENHRY and CDR2 SYGVKD come from the germline V gene. Trimming took 4 bases from V and 0 from J, leaving 12 bases between them. CDR3 protein: CAISASGRANYGYTF. DNA of the CDR3: TGTGCCATCAGTGCTTCGGGGAGAGCTAACTATGGCTACACCTTC.

V usage is TRBV30 and J usage is TRBJ2-1; D is ambiguous. The V and J ends lost 1 base and 2 bases respectively, with 3 bases between them. The length of the CDR3 is 12 residues. Germline-derived CDR1 and CDR2 are GTSNPN and SVGIG (reference sequence). The CDR3 is CAWSGAYNEQFF. CDR3 nucleotides: TGTGCCTGGAGTGGGGCCTACAATGAGCAGTTCTTC.

This sequence joins TRBV28 and TRBJ2-7, with 7 bases fitting TRBD1. This CDR3 is built from 15 residues. V lost 7 bases and J lost 5; bases outside the gene matches: 14. Germline V gene lookup returns CDR1 MDHEN and CDR2 SYDVKM. In DNA form, the CDR3 reads TGTGCCAGCACCGACCTCCTTGACAGGGTCCACGAGCAGTACTTC. Translating it yields CASTDLLDRVHEQYF.

The rearrangement links TRBV10-2 to TRBJ1-1; TRBD1 might be the D (5 bases). Trimming took 6 bases from V and 4 from J, leaving 12 bases between them. Germline V gene data show CDR1 as WSHSY and CDR2 as SAAADI. The CDR3 sequence is 13 residues long. The CDR3 DNA reads TGCGCCAGCAGCGCCGGGAGGGGCACTGAAGCTTTCTTT. Amino acids: CASSAGRGTEAFF.

This clone was counted once. The chain carries TRBV19 and TRBJ2-5; TRBD2 agrees at 7 bases. Per the germline V gene, CDR1 is LNHDA and CDR2 is SQIVND (reference sequence). V dropped 3 bases and J dropped 5; count of bases not matched to a gene: 6. This CDR3 has 14 residues. The CDR3, as DNA: TGTGCCAGTAGTATGGGCGGGAGAGGGGAGACCCAGTACTTC. Translated, it gives CASSMGGRGETQYF.

The J gene is TRBJ2-3, the V gene TRBV5-1, with D tentatively TRBD2 (6 bases). The ends were cut back, 2 bases at V and 2 bases at J, with 9 bases in the middle. This CDR3 comprises 14 residues. CDR1 and CDR2 from the germline V gene are SGHRS and YFSETQ. CDR3 region: CASSFGGYTDTQYF. The CDR3 coding sequence is TGCGCCAGCAGCTTCGGGGGATACACAGATACGCAGTATTTT.

V is TRBV29-1 and J is TRBJ2-1; D may be TRBD2 (5 bases). Germline-derived CDR1 and CDR2 are SQVTM and ANQGSEA. This CDR3 contains 15 residues. Trimming took off 7 bases at V and 5 bases at J, with 21 bases between the two ends. The DNA of the CDR3 is TGCAGCGCTGCACCCGGAGGTGGGCCCGACAATGAGCAGTTCTTC. It codes for CSAAPGGGPDNEQFF.

The gene calls are TRBV30 and TRBJ2-3; TRBD2 matches at 9 bases. V lost 4 bases to trimming and J lost 8 bases; unmatched junction nucleotides: 10. This CDR3 spans 14 amino acids. Germline loops: CDR1 GTSNPN, CDR2 SVGIG (reference sequence). The CDR3 loop reads CAWNRREGRGTQYF. The CDR3 DNA follows: TGTGCCTGGAATCGGCGGGAGGGCCGGGGTACGCAGTATTTT.

The chain carries TRBV18 and TRBJ2-2; 9 bases line up with TRBD2. The length of the CDR3 is 16 residues. The germline V gene has CDR1 KGHSH and CDR2 LQKENI. V shed 3 bases and J 0 bases; nucleotides not matched to a gene: 2. The CDR3 protein is CASSPRLAANTGELFF. CDR3 DNA sequence: TGTGCCAGCTCACCCCGACTAGCGGCGAACACCGGGGAGCTGTTTTTT.

The genes are TRBV20-1 and TRBJ1-2; the D gene is possibly TRBD1 (5 bases). CDR1 is DFQATT and CDR2 is SNEGSKA in the germline V gene (reference sequence). This CDR3 contains 9 residues. With 7 bases removed from V and 8 bases from J, the gap between germline ends came to 8 bases. CDR3 coding DNA: TGCAGTGTCGGGGGGGGCTACACCTTC. The encoded protein is CSVGGGYTF.

The genes are TRBV5-4 and TRBJ1-1, with 7 positions matching TRBD1. The CDR3 spans 15 residues. The germline V gene encodes CDR1 SGHNT and CDR2 YYREEE (reference sequence). Germline trimming cut 6 bases from V and 11 bases from J; bases unmatched to any gene: 19. CDR3: CASTVDIGGIPRAFF. The CDR3 DNA is TGTGCCAGCACTGTAGATATAGGGGGCATCCCGCGGGCTTTCTTT.

J is TRBJ2-1 and V is TRBV4-1; 12 bases match TRBD2. V was pared by 3 bases and J by 2 bases, with 14 bases of the junction left unmatched. The CDR3 loop spans 20 amino acids. Per the germline V gene, CDR1 is MGHRA and CDR2 is YSYEKL. The CDR3 DNA is TGCGCCAGCAGCCAGGGTTCTTTTCTAGCGGGAGGGCCTCCCTACAATGAGCAGTTCTTC. Translation: CASSQGSFLAGGPPYNEQFF.

This rearrangement joins TRBV11-1 to TRBJ2-2; 10 bases are shared with TRBD2. Trimming took 6 bases from V and 5 from J; bases not matched to a gene: 6. This CDR3 spans 15 amino acids. Germline CDR1 reads SGHAT; CDR2 reads FQDESV (reference sequence). The CDR3 here is CASRASGSYTGELFF. In DNA form, the CDR3 reads TGTGCCAGCAGGGCTAGCGGGAGCTATACCGGGGAGCTGTTTTTT.

The genes are TRBV19 and TRBJ2-7; 9 nucleotides agree with TRBD1. The CDR3 contains 15 residues. Germline CDR1 and CDR2: LNHDA and SQIVND (reference sequence). V lost 4 bases to trimming and J lost 3 bases; unmatched junction nucleotides: 7. The CDR3 is CASSRPGQGIYEQYF. The CDR3 bases are TGTGCCAGTAGTAGACCGGGACAGGGTATCTACGAGCAGTACTTC. The full variable domain, in which reference TRBV19 and TRBJ2-7 provide the parts outside the CDR3, is DGGITQSPKYLFRKEGQNVTLSCEQNLNHDAMYWYRQDPGQGLRLIYYSQIVNDFQKGDIAEGYSVSREKKESFPLTVTSAQKNPTAFYLCASSRPGQGIYEQYFGPGTRLTVT.

This clone was seen only once. V is TRBV28 and J is TRBJ1-4; tentative D call: TRBD1 (5 bases). The ends were cut back, 6 bases at V and 4 bases at J, with 12 bases in the middle. CDR3 length equals 14 residues. The germline CDR1 and CDR2 sequences are MDHEN and SYDVKM. The CDR3 DNA sequence: TGTGCCAGCAGCAGGGTGGGGCGTAATGAAAAACTGTTTTTT. The encoded protein is CASSRVGRNEKLFF.

J is TRBJ2-4 and V is TRBV13; possible D gene TRBD1, 6 bases. The CDR3 runs 12 residues. The V gene lost 8 bases and the J gene lost 5 bases, with 10 bases spanning the gap. Germline assignment: CDR1 PRHDT and CDR2 FYEKMQ (reference sequence). CDR3 protein: CASRQGQNIQYF. As DNA, the CDR3 is TGTGCCAGCCGGCAGGGGCAAAACATTCAGTACTTC.

The chain combines TRBV14 with TRBJ2-3; 10 bases line up with TRBD2. This CDR3 contains 19 residues. Germline CDR1 SGHDN, CDR2 FVKESK. Unmatched junction bases numbered 13, after V lost 3 bases and J lost 1 base. CDR3 sequence (DNA): TGTGCCAGCAGCCACGGTTCTAGCGGGAGCGAAACCCGCACAGATACGCAGTATTTT. Translation: CASSHGSSGSETRTDTQYF.

This rearrangement joins TRBV4-1 to TRBJ1-5, with TRBD1 as a possible D gene (6 bases). CDR1 MGHRA and CDR2 YSYEKL come from the germline V gene. This CDR3 has 18 amino acids. The V and J ends lost 2 bases and 3 bases respectively, with 20 bases between them. CDR3 in amino acids: CASSQLYREDRNNQPQHF. The CDR3 DNA is TGCGCCAGCAGCCAACTCTACAGGGAAGATAGGAACAATCAGCCCCAGCATTTT.

The chain joins TRBV29-1 to TRBJ1-2, with 8 bases matching TRBD1. This CDR3 comprises 13 residues. Per germline, CDR1 SQVTM and CDR2 ANQGSEA. The trim removed 4 bases at V and 7 bases at J, leaving 8 bases unmatched. The CDR3 protein is CSVVGTGFAGYTF. CDR3 coding DNA: TGCAGCGTTGTGGGGACAGGCTTCGCTGGCTACACCTTC.

The chain couples TRBV11-2 to TRBJ1-1; D is possibly TRBD1 (5 bases). V lost 5 bases and J 1 base, leaving 14 bases between the germline ends. The length of the CDR3 is 15 residues. Germline CDR1 and CDR2: SGHAT and FQNNGV. Written as DNA, the CDR3 is TGTGCCAGCAGCACTCAGGGAGGGGAGAACACTGAAGCTTTCTTT. It codes for CASSTQGGENTEAFF.

This chain connects TRBV4-1 to TRBJ2-7; 9 positions agree with TRBD1. Per germline, CDR1 MGHRA and CDR2 YSYEKL. V trimming: 2 bases; J trimming: 6 bases; junction bases outside the gene matches: 8. The CDR3 extends over 15 amino acids. The CDR3 nucleotides read TGCGCCAGCAGCCAATGGACAACAGGGGGCGCCGAGCAGTACTTC. This translates into CASSQWTTGGAEQYF.

The chain has TRBV10-3 and TRBJ1-1; D is unresolved. Germline lookup yields CDR1 ENHRY and CDR2 SYGVKD. Trimming pared 6 bases from V and 0 bases from J, leaving 5 bases between. CDR3 size: 12 residues. The CDR3 region has the DNA TGTGCCATCAGCCCCCTGAACACTGAAGCTTTCTTT. This encodes CAISPLNTEAFF.

This chain uses TRBV4-1 with TRBJ1-1; D is undetermined. The CDR3 has 12 amino acids. V was trimmed by 1 base and J by 8 bases, leaving 8 bases between them. Germline-derived CDR1 and CDR2 are MGHRA and YSYEKL. The CDR3 coding sequence is TGCGCCAGCAGCCAAGTGTTAGAAGAAGCTTTCTTT. It codes for CASSQVLEEAFF.

The rearrangement joins TRBV25-1 to TRBJ2-2; the D is unclear. Trimming pared 1 base from V and 1 base from J, leaving 7 bases between. CDR1 is MGHDK, CDR2 SYGVNS, per germline. The CDR3 covers 15 residues. The CDR3 region has the DNA TGTGCCAGCAGTGAATTGTCAGGGAACACCGGGGAGCTGTTTTTT. It codes for CASSELSGNTGELFF.